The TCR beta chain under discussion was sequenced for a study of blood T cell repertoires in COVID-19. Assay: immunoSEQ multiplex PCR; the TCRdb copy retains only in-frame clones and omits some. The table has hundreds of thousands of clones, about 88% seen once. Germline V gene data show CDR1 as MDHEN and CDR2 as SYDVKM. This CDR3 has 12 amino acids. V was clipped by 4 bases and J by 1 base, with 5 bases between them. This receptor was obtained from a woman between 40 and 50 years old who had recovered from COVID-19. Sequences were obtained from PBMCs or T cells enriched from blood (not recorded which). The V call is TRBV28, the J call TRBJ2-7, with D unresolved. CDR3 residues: CASSYQSYEQYF. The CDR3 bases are TGTGCCAGCAGTTATCAATCCTACGAGCAGTACTTC.